The T cell receptor (beta chain) described here comes from a study of shared clonotypes between healthy human individuals. Across the study: The composition of the donors was a couple of women and a few men aged 18 to 49.

The length of the CDR3 is 13 residues. The germline V and J ends were trimmed by 5 bases and 3 bases, with 11 bases remaining between them. Germline loops: CDR1 MNHEY, CDR2 SMNVEV (reference sequence). Participating donors were healthy, HIV-negative adults free of recent acute infections or vaccinations. General study findings and limits: Lower generation probabilities were found for non-shared clonotypes than for those shared by all four donors.

A note on this clone: Its antigen remains unknown. Other DNA sequences in the same sample also yield this CDR3.

Template for every sorted-subset replicate PCR totaled 200 to 250 ng DNA, 30,000 to 35,000 T cell genomes. TCRdb's copy holds only in-frame clones and misses some; the assay was immunoSEQ multiplex PCR. Seen here are 550,000 to 700,000 clones, 73% observed once, and the top ten hold under 2%. Sequencing used memory CD4+ T cells sorted from blood. Described subset: CD45RA-negative fraction. The receptor was isolated from a woman aged 25 to 39 in good health. V gene TRBV27 combines with J gene TRBJ2-7; D ambiguous. The CDR3 coding sequence is TGTGCCAGCAGTCCACTTGACAACTACGAGCAGTACTTC. It specifies CASSPLDNYEQYF.